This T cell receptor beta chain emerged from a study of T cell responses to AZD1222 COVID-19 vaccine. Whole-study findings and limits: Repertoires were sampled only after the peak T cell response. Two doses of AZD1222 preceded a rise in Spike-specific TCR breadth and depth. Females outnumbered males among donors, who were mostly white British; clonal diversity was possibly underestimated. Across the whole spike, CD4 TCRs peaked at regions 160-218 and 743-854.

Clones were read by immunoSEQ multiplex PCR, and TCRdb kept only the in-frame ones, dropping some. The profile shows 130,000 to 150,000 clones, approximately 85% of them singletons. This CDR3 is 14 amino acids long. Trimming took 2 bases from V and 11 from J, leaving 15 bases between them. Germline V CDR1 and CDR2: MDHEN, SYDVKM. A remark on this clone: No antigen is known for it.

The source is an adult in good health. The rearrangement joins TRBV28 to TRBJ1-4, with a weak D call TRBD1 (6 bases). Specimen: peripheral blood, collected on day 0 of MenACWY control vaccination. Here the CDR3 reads CASSLVTGHGKLFF. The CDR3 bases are TGTGCCAGCAGTTTAGTGACAGGCCACGGGAAACTGTTTTTT.